Presented here are 23 T cell receptor beta chains from one specimen sequenced in a study of T cell responses to AZD1222 COVID-19 vaccine. Clones were sequenced by immunoSEQ multiplex PCR, and TCRdb holds only the in-frame ones, with some missing. Of 90,000 to 100,000 clones listed, around 85% are singletons. Material: peripheral blood, obtained 28 days after the second AZD1222 dose. Receptors originate from an adult who received the AZD1222 COVID-19 vaccine.

The chain recombines TRBV5-1 with TRBJ1-1; D is unclear. Trimming took off 0 bases at V and 1 base at J, with 10 bases between the two ends. The CDR3 runs 15 residues. The germline V gene has CDR1 SGHRS and CDR2 YFSETQ. The CDR3 sequence: CASSLAISRNTEAFF. For the CDR3, the DNA is TGCGCCAGCAGCTTGGCGATTAGCAGGAACACTGAAGCTTTCTTT.

This CDR3 reads CASSQVRGETQYF. For the CDR3, the DNA is TGTGCCAGCAGTCAAGTCAGGGGAGAGACCCAGTACTTC. The chain has TRBV28 and TRBJ2-5; weak D call: TRBD1 (6 bases). There are 13 residues in the CDR3. Germline values: CDR1 MDHEN, CDR2 SYDVKM. The germline V and J ends were trimmed by 5 bases and 4 bases, with 11 bases remaining between them. Variable domain in full (rest from reference TRBV28 and TRBJ2-5): DVKVTQSSRYLVKRTGEKVFLECVQDMDHENMFWYRQDPGLGLRLIYFSYDVKMKEKGDIPEGYSVSREKKERFSLILESASTNQTSMYLCASSQVRGETQYFGPGTRLLVL.

The chain is built from TRBV5-6 and TRBJ2-7; 8 bases map to TRBD2. The V gene's germline CDR1 is SGHDT and CDR2 YYEEEE. V was clipped by 4 bases and J by 7 bases; unmatched bases: 7. The CDR3 consists of 13 residues. DNA of the CDR3: TGTGCCAGCAGCCTGGGACTAGACGGAGAGCAGTACTTC. Amino acids: CASSLGLDGEQYF.

The rearrangement links TRBV7-9 to TRBJ1-5, with 7 bases fitting TRBD1. The germline V gene encodes CDR1 SEHNR and CDR2 FQNEAQ (reference sequence). CDR3 size: 14 residues. V lost 1 base to trimming and J lost 5 bases; unmatched junction nucleotides: 2. CDR3 sequence (DNA): TGTGCCAGCAGCTTAGGCCAGGGGGATCAGCCCCAGCATTTT. Translating it yields CASSLGQGDQPQHF.

The rearrangement uses TRBV5-1 and TRBJ2-3; the match to TRBD2 covers 11 bases. The CDR3 extends over 15 amino acids. J was trimmed by 1 base and V by 7 bases; bases with no gene match: 5. Germline V gene lookup returns CDR1 SGHRS and CDR2 YFSETQ. The chain's CDR3 is CASQGLAGGTDTQYF. The CDR3 DNA reads as TGCGCCAGCCAAGGACTAGCGGGCGGCACAGATACGCAGTATTTT.

The chain recombines TRBV6-4 with TRBJ2-3; D ambiguous. The CDR3 is 12 amino acids. Germline assignment: CDR1 MRHNA and CDR2 SNTAGT. The V end lost 4 bases, the J end lost 4 bases, and 6 bases lay between the germline ends. In nucleotides, the CDR3 is TGTGCCAGCAGTGTCTCGTCAGATACGCAGTATTTT. Translated, it gives CASSVSSDTQYF.

The V call is TRBV6-2 or TRBV6-3, the J call TRBJ2-3; 9 bases are shared with TRBD2. J lost 7 bases, V lost 5 bases, and 10 bases had no gene match. The CDR3 runs to 15 residues. Germline V lookup: CDR1 MNHEY, CDR2 SVGEGT. The CDR3 nucleotides read TGTGCCAGCAGTCCATTAGCGGGAGAGGGGCATACGCAGTATTTT. Protein: CASSPLAGEGHTQYF.

The rearrangement links TRBV3-1 (or the pseudogene TRBV3-2) to TRBJ1-1, with TRBD1 identical over 7 bases. This CDR3 is 16 amino acids long. CDR1 is LGHDT and CDR2 is YNNKEL in the germline V gene (reference sequence). The junction had 8 bases not matched to a gene; V was cut back by 2 bases and J by 2 bases. The CDR3 DNA follows: TGTGCCAGCAGCCAAAAGGGGGCAGGGATCAACACTGAAGCTTTCTTT. Translating gives CASSQKGAGINTEAFF.

The genes are TRBV15 and TRBJ1-2; unclear D gene. The CDR3 is 14 residues long. The germline gives CDR1 LNHNV, CDR2 YYDKDF (reference sequence). V shed 0 bases and J shed 8 bases, with 13 bases lying between them. CDR3 nucleotide sequence: TGTGCCACCAGCAGAGATCTGGTCGCGGCGGGCTACACCTTC. Amino acids: CATSRDLVAAGYTF.

This clone was seen a handful of times. V is TRBV5-8 and J is TRBJ1-5; D is possibly TRBD1 (5 bases). With 0 bases removed from V and 7 bases from J, the gap between germline ends came to 14 bases. CDR3 length: 15 amino acids. Germline values: CDR1 SGHTS, CDR2 YDEGEE. CDR3 coding DNA: TGTGCCAGCAGCTTGGTGGGGGAGGTCGGGCAGCCCCAGCATTTT. Translating it yields CASSLVGEVGQPQHF.

The chain couples TRBV29-1 to TRBJ2-7; 8 nucleotides match TRBD1. CDR3 size: 15 residues. Germline loops: CDR1 SQVTM, CDR2 ANQGSEA. The trim removed 6 bases at V and 2 bases at J, leaving 12 bases unmatched. CDR3 sequence: CSVTRRGQEPYEQYF. The CDR3 nucleotides are TGCAGCGTAACACGCAGGGGACAGGAACCCTACGAGCAGTACTTC.

The chain employs TRBV5-4 and TRBJ2-1; TRBD1 matches 8 bases. Trimming took 2 bases from V and 1 from J; bases not matched to a gene: 5. The CDR3 runs 16 residues. Germline lookup yields CDR1 SGHNT and CDR2 YYREEE (reference sequence). The CDR3: CASSLGQGASYNEQFF. The CDR3 DNA follows: TGTGCCAGCAGCTTAGGGCAGGGGGCTTCCTACAATGAGCAGTTCTTC.

The chain combines TRBV3-1 (or the pseudogene TRBV3-2) with TRBJ1-2; perhaps TRBD1 as D (5 bases). Germline assignment: CDR1 LGHDT and CDR2 YNNKEL (reference sequence). V was clipped by 1 base and J by 8 bases, with 17 bases between them. This CDR3 is 15 amino acids long. The DNA for the CDR3 is TGTGCCAGCAGCCAAGGACCGGGGCCTTCGAGCGGCTACACCTTC. It translates to CASSQGPGPSSGYTF.

The chain has TRBV19 and TRBJ1-5, with 8 bases aligning to TRBD1. Germline assignment: CDR1 LNHDA and CDR2 SQIVND (reference sequence). The CDR3 has 16 amino acids. V was pared by 5 bases and J by 1 base, with 7 bases of the junction left unmatched. This CDR3 is CASSPRQGSSNQPQHF. CDR3 in DNA: TGTGCCAGTAGTCCGCGACAGGGGTCGAGCAATCAGCCCCAGCATTTT.

The chain joins TRBV4-3 to TRBJ1-2; D unresolved. The CDR3 loop spans 12 amino acids. Germline V gives CDR1 LGHNA, CDR2 YSLEER. Trimming shortened V by 3 bases and J by 3 bases, and 5 bases separated the two germline ends. The CDR3 protein is CASSQQDYGYTF. The CDR3 DNA sequence: TGCGCCAGCAGCCAGCAGGACTATGGCTACACCTTC.

V is TRBV6-5 and J is TRBJ1-2, with TRBD1 matching over 10 bases. Per the germline V gene, CDR1 is MNHEY and CDR2 is SVGAGI. Trimming took 2 bases from V and 3 from J; bases not matched to a gene: 6. The CDR3 extends over 16 amino acids. CDR3 region: CASSYGTGAGDYGYTF. The CDR3 DNA reads as TGTGCCAGCAGTTACGGGACAGGGGCCGGGGACTATGGCTACACCTTC.

V is TRBV5-1 and J is TRBJ1-1; 9 positions match TRBD1. There are 15 residues in the CDR3. Looked up from germline, CDR1 is SGHRS and CDR2 is YFSETQ. The J segment lost 3 bases and the V segment lost 4 bases, leaving 7 bases of the junction unmatched. CDR3 DNA: TGCGCCAGCAGCCCCGGGACAGGGCCATACACTGAAGCTTTCTTT. Translated: CASSPGTGPYTEAFF.

The chain uses TRBV5-5 and TRBJ1-4; maybe TRBD1 (5 bases). The germline CDR1 and CDR2 sequences are SGHKS and YYEKEE (reference sequence). V lost 6 bases and J lost 3, with 12 bases in between. CDR3 length: 14 residues. CDR3 nucleotide sequence: TGTGCCAGCACCCCTGGGGGGGCTAATGAAAAACTGTTTTTT. It yields the protein CASTPGGANEKLFF.

The chain recombines TRBV3-1 (or the pseudogene TRBV3-2) with TRBJ2-1, with D unresolved. Germline CDR1 LGHDT, CDR2 YNNKEL (reference sequence). This CDR3 has 20 residues. V lost 2 bases, J lost 3 bases, and 26 bases lay in between. The DNA for the CDR3 is TGTGCCAGCAGCCAACCTACTGGCATGTCACAACATGGTCGCTACAATGAGCAGTTCTTC. It translates to CASSQPTGMSQHGRYNEQFF.

The chain uses TRBV12-3 or TRBV12-4 and TRBJ2-7; D is unclear. Trimming stripped 8 bases from V and 11 bases from J, with 19 bases between. This CDR3 spans 12 amino acids. In DNA, the CDR3 is TGTGCCAGCGCCTCCGGTCACAAGAAGGAGTACTTC. Translation: CASASGHKKEYF.

V usage is TRBV11-2 and J usage is TRBJ2-7; 11 bases align to TRBD2. J gave up 0 bases and V 1 base, and 8 bases lay outside the gene matches. CDR1 is SGHAT, CDR2 FQNNGV, per germline. This CDR3 spans 18 amino acids. In DNA, the CDR3 is TGTGCCAGCAGCTTAGCTCCGCCGGGACTAGCGGACTCCTACGAGCAGTACTTC. It specifies CASSLAPPGLADSYEQYF.

The rearrangement uses TRBV7-2 and TRBJ2-3; D is undetermined. CDR3 length equals 15 residues. V lost 4 bases and J 4 bases, leaving 15 bases between the germline ends. In germline, CDR1 is SGHTA, CDR2 FQGNSA. The CDR3 DNA sequence: TGTGCCAGCAGCTCCCTCGGCAGAACGGCAGATACGCAGTATTTT. This gives the protein CASSSLGRTADTQYF.

The genes are TRBV5-4 and TRBJ2-3, with 8 bases identical to TRBD2. The CDR3 sequence is 15 residues long. V trimming: 4 bases; J trimming: 4 bases; junction bases outside the gene matches: 8. Per the germline V gene, CDR1 is SGHNT and CDR2 is YYREEE (reference sequence). This chain's CDR3 is CASSDMSGSSDTQYF. In nucleotides, the CDR3 is TGTGCCAGCAGCGATATGAGCGGGAGTTCAGATACGCAGTATTTT.